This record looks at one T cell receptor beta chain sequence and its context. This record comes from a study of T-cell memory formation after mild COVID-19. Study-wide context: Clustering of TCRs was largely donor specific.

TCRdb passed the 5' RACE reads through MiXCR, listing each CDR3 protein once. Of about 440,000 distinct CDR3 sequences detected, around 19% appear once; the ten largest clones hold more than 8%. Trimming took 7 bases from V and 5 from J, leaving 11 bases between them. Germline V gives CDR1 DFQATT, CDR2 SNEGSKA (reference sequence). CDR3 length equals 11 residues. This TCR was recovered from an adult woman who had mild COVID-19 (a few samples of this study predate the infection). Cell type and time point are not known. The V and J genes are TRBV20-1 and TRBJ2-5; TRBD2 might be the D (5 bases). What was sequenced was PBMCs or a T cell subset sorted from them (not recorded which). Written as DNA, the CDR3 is TGCAGTGTCGGTAGGAGGGAGACCCAGTACTTC. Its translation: CSVGRRETQYF.